This entry lists 28 T cell receptor beta chains sequenced from one sample in a study of technical replicates of blood from several donors. Libraries were prepared by immunoSEQ multiplex PCR; TCRdb keeps only in-frame clonotypes and omits some of them. The sample records 75,000 to 100,000 clones, 95% to 97% being singletons. Specimen: T cells isolated from PBMCs. Receptors originate from a human donor in good health.

This chain joins TRBV19 and TRBJ2-7; D not resolved. This CDR3 is built from 14 residues. Trimming took off 6 bases at V and 1 base at J, with 13 bases between the two ends. Germline V gene lookup returns CDR1 LNHDA and CDR2 SQIVND (reference sequence). CDR3 residues: CASSPGHSSYEQYF. The CDR3 region has the DNA TGTGCCAGTAGCCCTGGGCATTCGTCCTACGAGCAGTACTTC.

The V call is TRBV28, the J call TRBJ1-2; no definite D call. V shed 3 bases and J shed 9 bases, with 14 bases lying between them. CDR3 length: 13 amino acids. Germline V CDR1 and CDR2: MDHEN, SYDVKM. The CDR3 spells CASSFDMDGSYTF. In DNA, the CDR3 is TGTGCCAGCAGTTTCGACATGGACGGGAGCTACACCTTC.

This chain uses TRBV11-3 with TRBJ2-1; TRBD2 matches 12 bases. Germline V gene data show CDR1 as SGHNT and CDR2 as YENEEA. The CDR3 loop spans 17 amino acids. V lost 3 bases, J lost 3 bases, and 6 bases stayed unmatched. The CDR3 here is CASSLASGRARYNEQFF. The CDR3 DNA is TGTGCCAGCAGCTTGGCTAGCGGGAGGGCTCGCTACAATGAGCAGTTCTTC.

This chain joins TRBV19 and TRBJ2-3; 9 bases are shared with TRBD1. From germline, CDR1 is LNHDA and CDR2 SQIVND (reference sequence). This CDR3 has 16 amino acids. The V gene end was trimmed by 7 bases and the J gene end by 6 bases; junction bases not matched to a gene: 14. CDR3 amino acids: CASTDPSGTGSDTQYF. In DNA form, the CDR3 reads TGTGCCAGTACCGACCCCTCCGGGACAGGGTCGGATACGCAGTATTTT. Supplemented by reference TRBV19 and TRBJ2-3, the full variable domain reads DGGITQSPKYLFRKEGQNVTLSCEQNLNHDAMYWYRQDPGQGLRLIYYSQIVNDFQKGDIAEGYSVSREKKESFPLTVTSAQKNPTAFYLCASTDPSGTGSDTQYFGPGTRLTVL.

The chain joins TRBV25-1 to TRBJ2-1, with 7 nucleotides matching TRBD1. The CDR3 totals 16 residues. The germline CDR1 and CDR2 sequences are MGHDK and SYGVNS. Germline trimming cut 3 bases from V and 4 bases from J; bases unmatched to any gene: 9. As DNA, the CDR3 is TGTGCCAGCAGTGACTCGGGACAGTACATTTACAATGAGCAGTTCTTC. Protein product: CASSDSGQYIYNEQFF.

The chain uses TRBV7-8 and TRBJ1-4; D possibly corresponds to TRBD1 (6 bases). Germline V gives CDR1 SGHVS, CDR2 FQNEAQ. The V gene lost 10 bases and the J gene lost 2 bases, with 17 bases spanning the gap. The CDR3 extends over 15 amino acids. The CDR3 DNA reads TGTGCCACCAATGGACAGTCGGCCACTAATGAAAAACTGTTTTTT. Its protein is CATNGQSATNEKLFF.

The chain employs TRBV29-1 and TRBJ1-3, with D possibly TRBD1 on 6 matching bases. Trimming stripped 6 bases from V and 9 bases from J, with 18 bases between. Germline values: CDR1 SQVTM, CDR2 ANQGSEA. The CDR3 contains 13 residues. DNA of the CDR3: TGCAGCGTGGATTACAGGGATTCGGGCACCATATATTTT. Translation: CSVDYRDSGTIYF. Based on the CDR3 plus reference TRBV29-1 and TRBJ1-3, the full variable domain is SAVISQKPSRDICQRGTSLTIQCQVDSQVTMMFWYRQQPGQSLTLIATANQGSEATYESGFVIDKFPISRPNLTFSTLTVSNMSPEDSSIYLCSVDYRDSGTIYFGEGSWLTVV.

The rearrangement uses TRBV4-3 and TRBJ1-1; TRBD1 matches 8 bases. J lost 1 base, V lost 4 bases, and 8 bases had no gene match. The CDR3 contains 16 residues. CDR1 and CDR2 from the germline V gene are LGHNA and YSLEER. In nucleotides, the CDR3 is TGCGCCAGCAGCCTAGCAGGGGGCATTGGGAACACTGAAGCTTTCTTT. It translates to CASSLAGGIGNTEAFF.

The V call is TRBV7-9, the J call TRBJ2-3; tentative D call: TRBD2 (5 bases). Germline lookup yields CDR1 SEHNR and CDR2 FQNEAQ (reference sequence). V shed 1 base and J shed 2 bases, with 13 bases lying between them. CDR3 size: 16 residues. CDR3 nucleotides: TGTGCCAGCAGCTTAGAAAGCGGCTCCGACACAGATACGCAGTATTTT. Protein: CASSLESGSDTDTQYF.

This chain joins TRBV5-4 and TRBJ2-2; possible D gene TRBD1, 5 bases. V was cut by 4 bases and J by 1 base, with 8 bases left in between. Germline V gives CDR1 SGHNT, CDR2 YYREEE (reference sequence). The CDR3 has 14 amino acids. CDR3 nucleotide sequence: TGTGCCAGCAGCGCCGACAGGAACACCGGGGAGCTGTTTTTT. This codes for CASSADRNTGELFF.

The chain joins TRBV15 to TRBJ2-2, with a tentative D call TRBD2 (5 bases). The V end was cut by 0 bases, the J end by 5 bases, with 16 bases between. Germline V CDR1 and CDR2: LNHNV, YYDKDF (reference sequence). The CDR3 covers 17 residues. The CDR3 is CATSRDLVAKITGELFF. As DNA, the CDR3 is TGTGCCACCAGCAGAGATCTTGTAGCGAAAATTACCGGGGAGCTGTTTTTT.

The V and J genes are TRBV10-3 and TRBJ1-1; 8 bases align to TRBD1. Germline trimming cut 10 bases from V and 1 base from J; bases unmatched to any gene: 5. The germline V gene has CDR1 ENHRY and CDR2 SYGVKD. This CDR3 spans 13 amino acids. CDR3 sequence reads: CATVTGENTEAFF. The DNA of the CDR3 is TGTGCCACCGTGACAGGGGAGAACACTGAAGCTTTCTTT.

The chain employs TRBV27 and TRBJ2-1; D unresolved. The germline V gene encodes CDR1 MNHEY and CDR2 SMNVEV (reference sequence). V was cut by 5 bases and J by 0 bases, with 14 bases left in between. The CDR3 is 16 amino acids. The CDR3 region has the DNA TGTGCCAGCAGTACTGTTTCGGTGAGCTCCTACAATGAGCAGTTCTTC. Its translation is CASSTVSVSSYNEQFF.

This clone has only one observation. This sequence joins TRBV7-9 and TRBJ1-5; the D gene is possibly TRBD1 (5 bases). CDR1 and CDR2 (germline): SEHNR, FQNEAQ (reference sequence). With 1 base removed from V and 2 bases from J, the gap between germline ends came to 6 bases. The CDR3 length is 14 residues. CDR3 nucleotide sequence: TGTGCCAGCAGCTTAGAAGGGGGCAATCAGCCCCAGCATTTT. It is translated as CASSLEGGNQPQHF.

The chain carries TRBV27 and TRBJ1-1; D is possibly TRBD1 (6 bases). This CDR3 is built from 13 residues. V was shortened by 2 bases and J by 4 bases, with 8 bases between the two germline ends. Germline CDR1 and CDR2: MNHEY and SMNVEV (reference sequence). The CDR3 sequence: CASSLEGGTEAFF. In DNA, the CDR3 is TGTGCCAGCAGTTTAGAAGGGGGCACTGAAGCTTTCTTT.

The table lists this clone with a count of one. This sequence joins TRBV2 and TRBJ2-7, with TRBD1 as a possible D gene (6 bases). Germline-derived CDR1 and CDR2 are SNHLY and FYNNEI. This CDR3 is 12 amino acids long. V lost 11 bases, J lost 8 bases, and 19 bases lay in between. This CDR3 is CAHEGQGIQQYF. The CDR3 nucleotides are TGTGCCCACGAGGGCCAGGGGATTCAGCAGTACTTC.

This sequence joins TRBV11-3 and TRBJ2-1; possibly TRBD1 for D (6 bases). Germline CDR1 and CDR2: SGHNT and YENEEA. V was cut by 3 bases and J by 7 bases, with 13 bases left in between. This CDR3 is built from 14 residues. CDR3 loop: CASSFPLGANEQFF. The CDR3, as DNA: TGTGCCAGCAGCTTCCCCCTGGGGGCGAATGAGCAGTTCTTC. Full variable domain (rest looked up from reference TRBV11-3 and TRBJ2-1): EAGVVQSPRYKIIEKKQPVAFWCNPISGHNTLYWYLQNLGQGPELLIRYENEEAVDDSQLPKDRFSAERLKGVDSTLKIQPAELGDSAVYLCASSFPLGANEQFFGPGTRLTVL.

The J gene is TRBJ1-1, the V gene TRBV15; TRBD1 agrees at 8 bases. With 4 bases clipped from V and 5 bases from J, the junction kept 6 bases outside the gene matches. Germline V gene data show CDR1 as LNHNV and CDR2 as YYDKDF (reference sequence). This CDR3 comprises 14 residues. The CDR3 protein is CATSTLTGGTEAFF. For the CDR3, the DNA is TGTGCCACCAGCACTTTAACAGGGGGGACTGAAGCTTTCTTT.

A single count supports this clone. The rearrangement links TRBV29-1 to TRBJ1-2; 7 bases align to TRBD1. Germline V CDR1 and CDR2: SQVTM, ANQGSEA. Trimming cost V 3 bases and J 7 bases; bases outside gene matches: 14. The CDR3 contains 15 residues. CDR3 sequence: CSVDLGAGGSSGYTF. The CDR3 DNA reads TGCAGCGTTGACCTCGGGGCAGGGGGGTCCTCTGGCTACACCTTC.

This chain uses TRBV6-5 with TRBJ2-5, with D hard to call. The CDR3 has 11 amino acids. Germline V CDR1 and CDR2: MNHEY, SVGAGI. The V and J ends lost 4 bases and 5 bases respectively, with 5 bases between them. The CDR3 nucleotides are TGTGCCAGCAGTTTCCTTGAGACCCAGTACTTC. Its protein is CASSFLETQYF.

CDR3 amino acids: CASSPTTGYGYTF. In DNA, the CDR3 is TGTGCCAGCTCACCAACGACGGGATATGGCTACACCTTC. This sequence joins TRBV18 and TRBJ1-2; no clear D gene. V lost 2 bases and J lost 5, with 9 bases in between. From germline, CDR1 is KGHSH and CDR2 LQKENI. This CDR3 is built from 13 residues.

CDR3 in amino acids: CASRMSMDSGHSYNEQFF. The CDR3 coding sequence is TGTGCCAGCAGAATGTCGATGGATAGCGGGCACTCCTACAATGAGCAGTTCTTC. This rearrangement joins TRBV21-1 to TRBJ2-1; the table gives TRBD2 as D, unverified against the DNA. TRBV21-1 is reported as a pseudogene. The CDR3 totals 18 residues.

The chain employs TRBV6-1 and TRBJ2-7; perhaps TRBD1 as D (6 bases). This CDR3 has 13 residues. Trimming cost V 7 bases and J 4 bases, with 14 bases left between them. Germline CDR1 is MNHNS and CDR2 is SASEGT. CDR3: CASIKQTGYEQYF. The CDR3 nucleotides are TGTGCCAGCATTAAACAAACAGGGTACGAGCAGTACTTC.

The chain has TRBV19 and TRBJ1-1, with 8 bases lining up with TRBD1. This CDR3 spans 14 amino acids. The germline V gene has CDR1 LNHDA and CDR2 SQIVND (reference sequence). The V gene end was trimmed by 8 bases and the J gene end by 1 base; junction bases not matched to a gene: 6. The CDR3 nucleotides read TGTGCCAGTGCACAGGGGGTCGGGAACACTGAAGCTTTCTTT. It yields the protein CASAQGVGNTEAFF. Full variable domain (remainder filled in from reference TRBV19 and TRBJ1-1): DGGITQSPKYLFRKEGQNVTLSCEQNLNHDAMYWYRQDPGQGLRLIYYSQIVNDFQKGDIAEGYSVSREKKESFPLTVTSAQKNPTAFYLCASAQGVGNTEAFFGQGTRLTVV.

The V call is TRBV9, the J call TRBJ2-1, with TRBD2 identical over 7 bases. Germline V gene sequence: CDR1 SGDLS, CDR2 YYNGEE. The V gene end was trimmed by 0 bases and the J gene end by 7 bases; junction bases not matched to a gene: 7. The CDR3 covers 15 residues. The CDR3 is CASSVGGGSTNEQFF. In nucleotides, the CDR3 is TGTGCCAGCAGCGTAGGTGGCGGGAGTACAAATGAGCAGTTCTTC.

The CDR3 region is CSFRTEEGYNEQFF. DNA of the CDR3: TGCAGCTTCAGGACAGAGGAAGGGTACAATGAGCAGTTCTTC. This sequence joins TRBV29-1 and TRBJ2-1, with D tentatively TRBD1 (6 bases). The V end lost 8 bases, the J end lost 4 bases, and 18 bases lay between the germline ends. The length of the CDR3 is 14 residues. Germline CDR1 is SQVTM and CDR2 is ANQGSEA.

J is TRBJ2-1 and V is TRBV5-1; 10 nucleotides agree with TRBD2. Per germline, CDR1 SGHRS and CDR2 YFSETQ. This CDR3 has 16 residues. With V trimmed by 1 base and J by 2 bases, 3 bases remained unmatched. CDR3 region: CASSLMSGRAYNEQFF. CDR3 sequence (DNA): TGCGCCAGCAGCTTGATGAGCGGGAGGGCCTACAATGAGCAGTTCTTC.

The rearrangement links TRBV7-9 to TRBJ1-1; D possibly corresponds to TRBD1 (5 bases). This CDR3 contains 15 residues. Germline V gene sequence: CDR1 SEHNR, CDR2 FQNEAQ (reference sequence). V shed 5 bases and J shed 2 bases, with 15 bases lying between them. CDR3 sequence (DNA): TGTGCCAGCAGCCCAAGACAGACAATTAACACTGAAGCTTTCTTT. Amino acid sequence: CASSPRQTINTEAFF.